This T cell receptor beta chain was obtained from a study of blood T cell repertoires in COVID-19 (dated by TCRdb to about 2020). Regarding the study in general: Samples covering the acute and convalescent phases of COVID-19 were provided by collaborators in the United States, Italy and Spain. The material from the prospective study consisted of cDNA or gDNA derived from T cells, B-cell-depleted T cells, or PBMCs. The dataset comprised deeply sampled blood TCRbeta repertoires from subjects exposed to, actively infected with, or recovered from COVID-19. The repertoires were released in a freely available public database intended as a resource for research on the immune response to SARS-CoV-2. The samples were drawn from two sources: the first 160 participants of the ongoing ImmuneRACE study, and 950 to 1,500 subjects contributed by 6 global collaborators. The sample metadata nearly always contained a de-identified subject ID, COVID-19 status, age in years and sex. HLA class I and class II types, where available, came from metadata supplied by the sample provider rather than from assay-based typing.

TCRbeta CDR3 regions were amplified from genomic DNA using the immunoSEQ Assay, a bias-controlled multiplex PCR. Per the authors' processing: The number of nucleated cells in each sample was estimated by amplification of reference gene primers within the assay. To quantify the absolute abundance of each unique TCRbeta CDR3 rearrangement, sequence reads were collapsed and filtered. For each sample, productive Simpson clonality was calculated as the square root of Simpson's diversity index across productive rearrangements. TCRdb limited this immuneACCESS table to in-frame rearrangements with V and J called. A share of clones is missing; checked studies link under half to unresolved V genes, and the rest is unexplained. V, J and clone size are taken as reported in that table, and D and trimming were inferred from the DNA itself. Recorded for this sample are roughly 250,000 clones; 84% of them occurred a single time. Less than 2% of the sample is held by the ten biggest clonotypes.

What the research found in general, with its limitations: The amount of clinical and demographic metadata varied by source and participant and was provided uncurated.

Points on this clone: Its antigen remains unidentified. One base away there is no much larger clone; base qualities are not given.

The CDR3 holds 14 amino acids from the cysteine to the phenylalanine. Only CDR3 DNA is held: 42 bases, read in frame from base 1. V lost 0 bases and J lost 5 bases, and the count of bases not matched to a germline gene is 2. CDR1 is given as SGHTA and CDR2 as FQGNSA, both from the germline V gene. Samples from volunteer blood donors who had recovered from COVID-19 were contributed by a second Seattle source. Each collaborating institution followed its own protocols to collect whole blood in K2EDTA tubes. Collaborator samples were shipped for TCRbeta analysis as frozen whole blood, isolated PBMCs, or DNA extracted from either sample type.

Sequencing was performed on peripheral blood. The sequence came from a woman aged 40 to 49 who had recovered from COVID-19. The V and J segments used are TRBV7-2 and TRBJ1-2, and 8 junctional nucleotides match TRBD1. The CDR3 amino acid sequence is: CASSLAQGAYGYTF. The nucleotide sequence is TGTGCCAGCAGCTTAGCCCAGGGGGCTTATGGCTACACCTTC.